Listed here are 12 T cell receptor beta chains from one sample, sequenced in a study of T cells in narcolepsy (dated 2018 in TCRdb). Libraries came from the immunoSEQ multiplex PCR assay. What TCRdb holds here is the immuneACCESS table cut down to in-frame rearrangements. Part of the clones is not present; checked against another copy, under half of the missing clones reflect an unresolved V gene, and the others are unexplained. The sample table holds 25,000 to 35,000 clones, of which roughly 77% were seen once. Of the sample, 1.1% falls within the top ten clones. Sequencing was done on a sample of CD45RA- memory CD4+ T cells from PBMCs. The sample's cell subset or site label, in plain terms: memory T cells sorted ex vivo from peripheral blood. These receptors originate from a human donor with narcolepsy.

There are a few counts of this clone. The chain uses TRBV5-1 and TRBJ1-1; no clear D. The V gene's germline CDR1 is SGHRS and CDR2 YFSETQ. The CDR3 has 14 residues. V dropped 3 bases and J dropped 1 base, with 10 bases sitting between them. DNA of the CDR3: TGCGCCAGCAGCTCTAGGACGGGGAACACTGAAGCTTTCTTT. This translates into CASSSRTGNTEAFF.

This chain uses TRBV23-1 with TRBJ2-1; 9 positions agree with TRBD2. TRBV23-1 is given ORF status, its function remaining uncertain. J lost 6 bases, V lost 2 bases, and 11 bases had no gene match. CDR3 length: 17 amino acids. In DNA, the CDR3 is TGCGCCAGCAGTCAACCCATCTTAGCGGGAGACGGCAATGAGCAGTTCTTC. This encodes CASSQPILAGDGNEQFF.

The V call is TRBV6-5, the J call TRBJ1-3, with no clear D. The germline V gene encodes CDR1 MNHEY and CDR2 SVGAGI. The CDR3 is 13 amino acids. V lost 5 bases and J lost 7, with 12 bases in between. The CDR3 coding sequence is TGTGCCAGCAGTGAAAGGCAGTCTAACACCATATATTTT. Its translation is CASSERQSNTIYF.

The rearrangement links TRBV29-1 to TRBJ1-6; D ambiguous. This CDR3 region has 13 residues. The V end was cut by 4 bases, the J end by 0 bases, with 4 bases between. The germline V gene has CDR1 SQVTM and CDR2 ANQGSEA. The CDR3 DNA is TGCAGCGTTGGTAACTCCTATAATTCACCCCTCCACTTT. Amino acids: CSVGNSYNSPLHF.

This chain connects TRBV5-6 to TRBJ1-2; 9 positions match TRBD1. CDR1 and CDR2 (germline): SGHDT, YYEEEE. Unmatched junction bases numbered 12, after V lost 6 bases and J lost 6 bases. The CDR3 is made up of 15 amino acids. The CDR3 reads CASTEQGTGFDGYTF. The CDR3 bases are TGTGCCAGCACCGAGCAAGGGACAGGGTTTGATGGCTACACCTTC.

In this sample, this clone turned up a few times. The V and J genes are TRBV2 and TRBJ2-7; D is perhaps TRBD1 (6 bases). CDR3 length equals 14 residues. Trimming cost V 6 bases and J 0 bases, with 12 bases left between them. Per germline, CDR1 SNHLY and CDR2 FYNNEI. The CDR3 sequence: CASRVQGPSYEQYF. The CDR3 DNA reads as TGTGCCAGCAGGGTACAGGGTCCCTCCTACGAGCAGTACTTC. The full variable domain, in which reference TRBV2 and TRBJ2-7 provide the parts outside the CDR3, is EPEVTQTPSHQVTQMGQEVILRCVPISNHLYFYWYRQILGQKVEFLVSFYNNEISEKSEIFDDQFSVERPDGSNFTLKIRSTKLEDSAMYFCASRVQGPSYEQYFGPGTRLTVT.

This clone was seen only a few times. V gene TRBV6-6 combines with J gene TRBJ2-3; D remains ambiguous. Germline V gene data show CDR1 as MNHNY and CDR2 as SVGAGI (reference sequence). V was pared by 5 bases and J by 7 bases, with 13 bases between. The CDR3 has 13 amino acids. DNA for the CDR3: TGTGCCAGCAGTCTGCCTCCCATTAATACGCAGTATTTT. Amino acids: CASSLPPINTQYF.

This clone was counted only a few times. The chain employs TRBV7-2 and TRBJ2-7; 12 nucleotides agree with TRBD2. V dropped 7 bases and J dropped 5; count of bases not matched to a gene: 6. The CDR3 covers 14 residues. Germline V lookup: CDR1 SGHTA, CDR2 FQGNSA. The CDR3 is CASTETSGRDEQYF. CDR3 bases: TGTGCCAGCACCGAGACTAGCGGGAGAGACGAGCAGTACTTC. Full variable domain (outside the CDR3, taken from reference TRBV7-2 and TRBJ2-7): GAGVSQSPSNKVTEKGKDVELRCDPISGHTALYWYRQSLGQGLEFLIYFQGNSAPDKSGLPSDRFSAERTGGSVSTLTIQRTQQEDSAVYLCASTETSGRDEQYFGPGTRLTVT.

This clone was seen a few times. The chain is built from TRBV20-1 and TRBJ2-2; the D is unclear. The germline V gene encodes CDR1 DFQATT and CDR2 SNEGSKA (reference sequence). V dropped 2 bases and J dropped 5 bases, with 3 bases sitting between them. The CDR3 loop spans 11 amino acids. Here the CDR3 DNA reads TGCAGTGCTAGACTTACCGGGGAGCTGTTTTTT. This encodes CSARLTGELFF.

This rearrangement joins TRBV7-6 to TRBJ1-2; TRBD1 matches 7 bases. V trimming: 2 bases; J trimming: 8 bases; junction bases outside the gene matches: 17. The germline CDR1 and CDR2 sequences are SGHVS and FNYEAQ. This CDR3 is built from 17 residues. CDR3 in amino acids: CASSLTMRGGTVEGYTF. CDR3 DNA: TGTGCCAGCAGCTTAACGATGAGGGGTGGGACAGTGGAGGGCTACACCTTC.

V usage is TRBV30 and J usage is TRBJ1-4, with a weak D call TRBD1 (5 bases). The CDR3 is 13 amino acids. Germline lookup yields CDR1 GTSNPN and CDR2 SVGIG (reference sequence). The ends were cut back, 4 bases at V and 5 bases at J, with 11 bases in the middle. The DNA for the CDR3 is TGTGCCTGGACGACGGGACGGAATGAAAAACTGTTTTTT. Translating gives CAWTTGRNEKLFF. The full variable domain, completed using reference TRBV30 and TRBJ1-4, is SQTIHQWPATLVQPVGSPLSLECTVEGTSNPNLYWYRQAAGRGLQLLFYSVGIGQISSEVPQNLSASRPQDRQFILSSKKLLLSDSGFYLCAWTTGRNEKLFFGSGTQLSVL.

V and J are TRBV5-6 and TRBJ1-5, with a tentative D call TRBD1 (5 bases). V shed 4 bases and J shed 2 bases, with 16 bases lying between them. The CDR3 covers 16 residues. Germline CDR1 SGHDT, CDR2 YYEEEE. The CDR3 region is CASSVGTLGRNQPQHF. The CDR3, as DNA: TGTGCCAGCAGCGTCGGGACCCTGGGTCGCAATCAGCCCCAGCATTTT.